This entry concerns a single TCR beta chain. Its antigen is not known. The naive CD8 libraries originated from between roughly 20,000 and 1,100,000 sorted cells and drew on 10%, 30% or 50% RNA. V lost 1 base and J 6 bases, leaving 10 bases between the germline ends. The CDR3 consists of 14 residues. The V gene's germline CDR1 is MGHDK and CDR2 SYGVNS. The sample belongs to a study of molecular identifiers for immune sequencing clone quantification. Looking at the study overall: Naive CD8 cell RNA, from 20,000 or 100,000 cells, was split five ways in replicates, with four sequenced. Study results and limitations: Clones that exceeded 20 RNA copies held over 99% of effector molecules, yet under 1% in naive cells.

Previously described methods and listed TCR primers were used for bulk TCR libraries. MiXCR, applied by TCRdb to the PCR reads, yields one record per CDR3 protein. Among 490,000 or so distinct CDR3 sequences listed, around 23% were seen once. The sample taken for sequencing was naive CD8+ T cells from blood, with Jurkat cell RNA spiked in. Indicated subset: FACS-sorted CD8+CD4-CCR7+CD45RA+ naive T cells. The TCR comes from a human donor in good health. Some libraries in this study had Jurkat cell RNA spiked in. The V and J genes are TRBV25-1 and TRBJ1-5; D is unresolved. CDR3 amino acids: CASSESMVSQPQHF. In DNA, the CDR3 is TGTGCCAGCAGTGAATCTATGGTTAGTCAGCCCCAGCATTTT.